The present T cell receptor (beta chain) was sequenced within a study of T cell repertoires in cytomegalovirus infection (dated by TCRdb to about 2019). Broadly, across the study: Because public TCR beta signatures pointed to carriage of CMV infection together with the matching HLA type, the HLA type of each donor mattered for the analysis.

On the study overall, not on this receptor specifically: In the ex vivo response, HLA-C-restricted CMV-specific TCR beta clonotypes were dominant, and in two of eight donors the single most frequent clonotype came from this HLA-C-restricted group. In both this cohort and an independent roughly 400-donor cohort, the cumulative frequency of public TCR beta family members distinguished carriers of CMV infection plus the relevant HLA type.

This clonotype was recorded many times. It has no known antigen specificity. There are no base qualities to consult, and no much larger clone falls within one base. Sequencing took place on an Illumina HiSeq 1500. TCRdb redid the processing of the public reads, applying fastp at Q25 and MiXCR, and retained in-frame beta chains. When rows share a CDR3 protein, they turn into one entry using the most common DNA and genes. This sample lists 300,000 or so distinct CDR3 sequences; roughly 26% were detected once. The ten largest clonotypes hold approximately 15% of the sample. The source is a human donor in good health (CMV status not recorded). Some clones in this sample may be carry-over from other donors' samples. The sample was PBMCs.

DNA sequence: TGTGCCAGCAGCTTAGTCCCCCAGGGATCCTACGAGCAGTACTTC. Its translation is CASSLVPQGSYEQYF. This chain joins TRBV7-2 to TRBJ2-7; matching of 5 bases hints at TRBD1 as the D gene. The CDR3 runs 15 residues from the cysteine to the phenylalanine. Left in the record is the CDR3 DNA by itself, 45 bases read in frame from the first base. The junction shows trimming of 1 base on V and 1 base on J, plus 11 bases between the germline ends. CDR1 and CDR2, looked up from the germline V gene, are SGHTA and FQGNSA.